This TCR beta chain derives from a study of blood T cell repertoires in COVID-19. This CDR3 has 17 amino acids. Germline trimming cut 4 bases from V and 7 bases from J; bases unmatched to any gene: 14. Germline CDR1 and CDR2: MGHRA and YSYEKL. Data came from immunoSEQ multiplex PCR; TCRdb stores just in-frame clones and leaves some out. In the table there are tens of thousands of clones, roughly 89% of which are singletons. The chain uses TRBV4-1 and TRBJ2-1; 9 nucleotides align to TRBD2. The sequenced sample was peripheral blood. This clonotype was obtained from a man aged 25 to 45 with acute or convalescent COVID-19. Written as DNA, the CDR3 is TGCGCCAGCAGCCTACGACCGTCGAGCGGGAGGTCGAATGAGCAGTTCTTC. Encoded protein: CASSLRPSSGRSNEQFF.